One and the same sample provided the 21 T cell receptor beta chains below, sequenced in a study of CD8+ T cells in alopecia areata. Stated treatment: oral pan-JAK inhibitor, 5-10 mg twice daily. Following extraction, RNA underwent reverse transcription to cDNA, which served as the sequencing template. Some clones are missing from TCRdb's copy, which holds only in-frame ones; the method was immunoSEQ multiplex PCR. The table lists more than 110,000 clones, around 82% of them singletons. The sequencing used CD8+ T cells sorted from blood, collected at week 4, from a patient treated with tofacitinib. The receptors stem from a human donor with alopecia areata.

This clone is judged medium-sized. The V call is TRBV6-5, the J call TRBJ2-7; possibly TRBD2 for D (5 bases). Trimming removed 2 bases at V and 5 bases at J, with 10 bases between. Germline V gene sequence: CDR1 MNHEY, CDR2 SVGAGI. The CDR3 has 13 amino acids. CDR3 residues: CASSYSGSDEQYF. In DNA form, the CDR3 reads TGTGCCAGCAGTTACAGCGGATCGGACGAGCAGTACTTC.

The chain is built from TRBV15 and TRBJ2-5, with D tentatively TRBD1 (5 bases). In germline, CDR1 is LNHNV, CDR2 YYDKDF (reference sequence). Trimming pared 6 bases from V and 5 bases from J, leaving 16 bases between. The CDR3 contains 14 residues. CDR3 amino acids: CATRDWQGEETQYF. The CDR3 coding sequence is TGTGCCACCAGAGATTGGCAGGGTGAGGAGACCCAGTACTTC.

Here the CDR3 reads CASSLVVTGNSPLHF. DNA of the CDR3: TGTGCCAGCAGCTTAGTGGTCACCGGTAATTCACCCCTCCACTTT. The rearrangement joins TRBV7-9 to TRBJ1-6; D gene uncertain. This CDR3 has 15 amino acids. Between the trimmed V and J ends, which lost 1 base and 6 bases, there was a span of 10 bases. Germline CDR1 reads SEHNR; CDR2 reads FQNEAQ (reference sequence).

V gene TRBV2 combines with J gene TRBJ2-7, with a possible D match to TRBD2 (5 bases). The germline gives CDR1 SNHLY, CDR2 FYNNEI. The CDR3 is 14 amino acids. V lost 7 bases, J lost 4 bases, and 17 bases lay in between. The CDR3 DNA sequence: TGTGCCAGCACGAAATGGCCCGGAGGTTACGAGCAGTACTTC. It translates to CASTKWPGGYEQYF.

The gene calls are TRBV16 and TRBJ2-7, with a possible D match to TRBD2 (5 bases). Trimming removed 1 base at V and 7 bases at J, with 14 bases between. This CDR3 contains 14 residues. Germline CDR1 reads KGHSY; CDR2 reads FQNENV. The CDR3 loop is CASSQLEISGEQYF. CDR3 coding DNA: TGTGCCAGCAGCCAATTGGAGATTTCGGGGGAGCAGTACTTC.

The rearrangement links TRBV4-3 to TRBJ2-2; TRBD2 matches 10 bases. The CDR3 has 18 amino acids. V shed 0 bases, J shed 7 bases, and the junction held 11 bases outside the gene matches. CDR1 and CDR2 from the germline V gene are LGHNA and YSLEER. The CDR3 nucleotides are TGCGCCAGCAGCCAAGAAATAACTAGCGGGGCGGTTGACGGGGAGCTGTTTTTT. It yields the protein CASSQEITSGAVDGELFF.

Only one count was recorded for this clone. The chain couples TRBV7-6 to TRBJ1-4; TRBD1 might be the D (5 bases). With 5 bases removed from V and 7 bases from J, the gap between germline ends came to 17 bases. This CDR3 region has 15 residues. Germline values: CDR1 SGHVS, CDR2 FNYEAQ. This chain's CDR3 is CASSPRGSGGEKLFF. The CDR3 coding sequence is TGTGCCAGCAGCCCCAGAGGGTCTGGGGGTGAAAAACTGTTTTTT.

The chain links TRBV5-4 to TRBJ2-3; a possible D gene is TRBD2 (6 bases). Trimming shortened V by 5 bases and J by 2 bases, and 24 bases separated the two germline ends. This CDR3 has 18 amino acids. Germline V gives CDR1 SGHNT, CDR2 YYREEE (reference sequence). Here the CDR3 reads CASRDTLATVALTDTQYF. DNA of the CDR3: TGTGCCAGCAGGGATACTCTAGCGACGGTCGCACTCACAGATACGCAGTATTTT.

Note on this clone: Other DNA sequences of this sample code for an identical CDR3. The chain links TRBV7-8 to TRBJ2-1, with 10 bases matching TRBD2. The CDR3 is 15 residues long. Losses at the gene ends were 3 bases for V and 3 bases for J; bases not matched to a gene: 2. CDR1 and CDR2 (germline): SGHVS, FQNEAQ. The CDR3, as DNA: TGTGCCAGCAGCTTCCTAGCGGGGGACTACAATGAGCAGTTCTTC. Residues: CASSFLAGDYNEQFF.

The chain links TRBV7-9 to TRBJ2-7; 9 bases fit TRBD1. CDR1 SEHNR and CDR2 FQNEAQ come from the germline V gene (reference sequence). The ends lost 2 bases at V and 5 bases at J; junction bases unmatched: 4. This CDR3 is built from 14 residues. The CDR3 region has the DNA TGTGCCAGCAGCTTAAGCGGGACAGGGAACGAGCAGTACTTC. Its protein is CASSLSGTGNEQYF.

The chain carries TRBV7-6 and TRBJ2-7, with D perhaps TRBD1 or TRBD2 (5 bases each). V lost 5 bases and J 3 bases, leaving 20 bases between the germline ends. The germline CDR1 and CDR2 sequences are SGHVS and FNYEAQ. The length of the CDR3 is 16 residues. CDR3 amino acids: CASSPTGLGALYEQYF. DNA for the CDR3: TGTGCCAGCAGCCCCACAGGACTCGGCGCCCTCTACGAGCAGTACTTC.

The chain employs TRBV10-3 and TRBJ2-7; the D gene could be TRBD1 or TRBD2 (5 bases each). V dropped 11 bases and J dropped 0 bases, with 14 bases sitting between them. This CDR3 is 13 amino acids long. Germline V gene data show CDR1 as ENHRY and CDR2 as SYGVKD. CDR3 protein: CASHQGDSYEQYF. The CDR3 DNA reads as TGTGCCTCGCATCAGGGAGACTCCTACGAGCAGTACTTC.

The rearrangement uses TRBV2 and TRBJ1-1; D is unresolved. V lost 1 base, J lost 1 base, and 10 bases lay in between. The CDR3 is 15 amino acids. The germline gives CDR1 SNHLY, CDR2 FYNNEI. As DNA, the CDR3 is TGTGCCAGCAGTGAAGAGGCCTATCAGAACACTGAAGCTTTCTTT. This encodes CASSEEAYQNTEAFF. The variable domain in full, completed from reference TRBV2 and TRBJ1-1, reads EPEVTQTPSHQVTQMGQEVILRCVPISNHLYFYWYRQILGQKVEFLVSFYNNEISEKSEIFDDQFSVERPDGSNFTLKIRSTKLEDSAMYFCASSEEAYQNTEAFFGQGTRLTVV.

This chain connects TRBV7-8 to TRBJ1-5; D is unclear. CDR1 and CDR2 from the germline V gene are SGHVS and FQNEAQ. V shed 1 base and J shed 3 bases, with 13 bases lying between them. There are 16 residues in the CDR3. CDR3 DNA: TGTGCCAGCAGCTTAGAGGGCGCGGGAATCAATCAGCCCCAGCATTTT. It codes for CASSLEGAGINQPQHF.

Concerning this clone: Other DNA sequences in this specimen translate into the identical CDR3. J is TRBJ2-7 and V is TRBV2; no firm D call. Trimming removed 3 bases from V and 5 bases from J, with 5 bases in between. There are 11 residues in the CDR3. Per the germline V gene, CDR1 is SNHLY and CDR2 is FYNNEI. The CDR3 is CASSEGNEQYF. CDR3 nucleotides: TGTGCCAGCAGTGAGGGTAACGAGCAGTACTTC.

V and J are TRBV27 and TRBJ2-7, with TRBD2 as a possible D gene (5 bases). Trimming cost V 10 bases and J 1 base, with 8 bases left between them. The CDR3 runs to 11 residues. From germline, CDR1 is MNHEY and CDR2 SMNVEV (reference sequence). As DNA, the CDR3 is TGTGCCACCGGGGAGTCCTACGAGCAGTACTTC. It codes for CATGESYEQYF.

This clone showed up just a few times. V is TRBV29-1 and J is TRBJ2-1; maybe TRBD2 (5 bases). Germline V CDR1 and CDR2: SQVTM, ANQGSEA. The germline V and J ends were trimmed by 4 bases and 3 bases, with 10 bases remaining between them. This CDR3 is 13 amino acids long. DNA of the CDR3: TGCAGCGTTGTGCCAGCGGACTACAATGAGCAGTTCTTC. This sequence encodes CSVVPADYNEQFF.

The chain has TRBV11-3 and TRBJ2-7; the match to TRBD1 covers 10 bases. CDR3 length: 17 residues. Germline trimming cut 3 bases from V and 0 bases from J; bases unmatched to any gene: 8. CDR1 is SGHNT, CDR2 YENEEA, per germline. The CDR3 DNA follows: TGTGCCAGCAGCTTCCCCCCGGGACAGGGGTCCTCCTACGAGCAGTACTTC. Protein sequence: CASSFPPGQGSSYEQYF.

The chain employs TRBV7-3 and TRBJ2-5, with 11 nucleotides matching TRBD2. Germline CDR1 SGHTA, CDR2 FQGTGA. The CDR3 spans 17 residues. Losses at the gene ends were 6 bases for V and 0 bases for J; bases not matched to a gene: 9. The CDR3 nucleotides are TGTGCCAGCAGATCGGGACTAGCGGAGCCCTACCAAGAGACCCAGTACTTC. Its translation is CASRSGLAEPYQETQYF.

The chain combines TRBV7-9 with TRBJ2-7; perhaps TRBD1 as D (6 bases). The CDR3 extends over 17 amino acids. V lost 3 bases and J 1 base, leaving 19 bases between the germline ends. Germline V gene lookup returns CDR1 SEHNR and CDR2 FQNEAQ (reference sequence). CDR3 sequence: CASSLSRTVGTSYEQYF. In DNA, the CDR3 is TGTGCCAGCAGCTTGAGTAGGACAGTGGGTACATCCTACGAGCAGTACTTC.

The chain is built from TRBV19 and TRBJ1-2, with D maybe TRBD1 (5 bases). CDR1 is LNHDA and CDR2 is SQIVND in the germline V gene (reference sequence). The germline V and J ends were trimmed by 3 bases and 1 base, with 6 bases remaining between them. This CDR3 comprises 13 residues. Here the CDR3 DNA reads TGTGCCAGTAGTATGCAGGGTAACTATGGCTACACCTTC. Translating it yields CASSMQGNYGYTF.